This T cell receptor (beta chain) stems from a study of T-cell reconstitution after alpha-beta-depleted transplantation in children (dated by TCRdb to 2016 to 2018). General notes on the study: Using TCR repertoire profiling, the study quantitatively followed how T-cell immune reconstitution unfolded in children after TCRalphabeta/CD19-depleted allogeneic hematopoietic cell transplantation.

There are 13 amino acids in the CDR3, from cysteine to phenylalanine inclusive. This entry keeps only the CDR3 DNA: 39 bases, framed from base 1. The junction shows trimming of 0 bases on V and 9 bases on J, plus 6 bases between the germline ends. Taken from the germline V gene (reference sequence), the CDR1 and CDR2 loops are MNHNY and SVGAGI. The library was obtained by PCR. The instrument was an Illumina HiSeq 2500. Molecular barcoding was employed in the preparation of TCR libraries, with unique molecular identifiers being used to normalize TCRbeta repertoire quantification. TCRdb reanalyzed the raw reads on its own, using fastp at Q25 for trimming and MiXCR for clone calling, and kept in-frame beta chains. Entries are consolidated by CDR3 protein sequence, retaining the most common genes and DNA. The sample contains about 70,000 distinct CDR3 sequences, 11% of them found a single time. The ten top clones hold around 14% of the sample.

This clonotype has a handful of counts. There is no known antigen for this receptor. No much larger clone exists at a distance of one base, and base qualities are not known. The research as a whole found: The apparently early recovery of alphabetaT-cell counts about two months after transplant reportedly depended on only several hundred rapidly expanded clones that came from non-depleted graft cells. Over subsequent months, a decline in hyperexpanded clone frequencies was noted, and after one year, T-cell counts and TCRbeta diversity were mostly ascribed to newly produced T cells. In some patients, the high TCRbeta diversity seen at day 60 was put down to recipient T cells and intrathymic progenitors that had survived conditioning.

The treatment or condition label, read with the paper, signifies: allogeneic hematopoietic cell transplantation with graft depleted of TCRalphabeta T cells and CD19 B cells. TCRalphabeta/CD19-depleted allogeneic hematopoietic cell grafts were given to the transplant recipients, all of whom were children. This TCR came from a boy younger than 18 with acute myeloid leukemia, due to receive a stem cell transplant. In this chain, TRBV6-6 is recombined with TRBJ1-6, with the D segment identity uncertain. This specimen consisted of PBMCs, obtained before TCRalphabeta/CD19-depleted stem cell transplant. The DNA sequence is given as TGTGCCAGCAGTTACTCGACCAGTTCACCCCTCCACTTT. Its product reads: CASSYSTSSPLHF.